This T cell receptor (beta chain) came from a study of technical replicates of blood from several donors. The protocol was immunoSEQ multiplex PCR, while the TCRdb copy is restricted to in-frame clones and leaves out a portion. The sample gives roughly 62,000 clones, around nine tenths of which show up once; more than 4.5% is in the top ten. Germline V gene sequence: CDR1 KGHSH, CDR2 LQKENI. The CDR3 length is 16 residues. The V and J ends lost 0 bases and 4 bases, in that order; junction bases with no gene match: 6. The V call is TRBV18, the J call TRBJ1-3, with 7 bases lining up with TRBD1. This TCR derives from a human donor in good health. Some clones in this sample may be carry-over from other donors' samples. Material for sequencing was PBMCs. This CDR3 is CASSPPGQLRGNTIYF. The CDR3, as DNA: TGTGCCAGCTCACCACCGGGACAGTTGAGAGGAAACACCATATATTTT.